Listed below are T cell receptor beta chains from one sample, sequenced in a study of CD8+ T cells in alopecia areata. Some clones are missing from TCRdb's copy, which holds only in-frame ones; the method was immunoSEQ multiplex PCR. The table records about 200,000 clones, 35% to 45% of them present only once. The sequences come from CD4+ T cells sorted from blood, collected between weeks 30 and 35, from a patient treated with tofacitinib. These receptors came from a human donor with alopecia areata. CDR3s include the opening cysteine and the closing phenylalanine or tryptophan. The D gene is left open where the match is weak. Clone sizes are given selectively: once, few, many, or a class where the clone is expanded.

>NA|15|TRBJ1-3|NA|TRBV30
TGTGCCTGCCTCCAGGACGGCTCAAGGGGAAACACCATATATTTT
CACLQDGSRGNTIYF
>once|13|TRBJ1-5|NA|TRBV18
TGTGCCAGCTCACCAGATATTAAGGGTTCCCAGCATTTT
CASSPDIKGSQHF
>once|12|TRBJ1-2|NA|TRBV27
TGTGCCAGCAGTGTTACGGGGGGAGGCTACACCTTC
CASSVTGGGYTF
>NA|13|TRBJ1-2|TRBD1|TRBV30
TGTGCCTGGAGTGTAGGGACAGGGGATGGCTACACCTTC
CAWSVGTGDGYTF
>few|12|TRBJ2-7|NA|TRBV10-3
TGTGCCATCAGATCCTCGGGCAACGAGCAGTACTTC
CAIRSSGNEQYF
>few|13|TRBJ1-4|TRBD1|TRBV29-1
TGCAGCGTGGGACAGGCACCTAATGAAAAACTGTTTTTT
CSVGQAPNEKLFF
>NA|14|TRBJ2-7|TRBD2|TRBV9
TGTGCCAGCAGCGCGCGACTAGCGGGGGTCGAGCAGTACTTC
CASSARLAGVEQYF
>few|14|TRBJ1-4|TRBD1|TRBV5-1
TGCGCCAGCAGCCCGGACAGGGAGGATGAAAAACTGTTTTTT
CASSPDREDEKLFF
>NA|15|TRBJ2-7|NA|TRBV6-5
TGTGCCAGCAGGTTACACCAGGGGCCGGGGTACGAGCAGTACTTC
CASRLHQGPGYEQYF
>few|18|TRBJ2-7|NA|TRBV18
TGTGCCAGCTCACCACCGTTACAGACTATCTCTACTTACTACGAGCAGTACTTC
CASSPPLQTISTYYEQYF
>few|15|TRBJ1-3|NA|TRBV19
TGTGCCACCAACCCCGATAGAAAGGCCGGAAACACCATATATTTT
CATNPDRKAGNTIYF
>NA|13|TRBJ2-5|NA|TRBV29-1
TGCAGCGCCCCGACAAGGGCCAGAGAGACCCAGTACTTC
CSAPTRARETQYF
>few|16|TRBJ2-7|TRBD2|TRBV7-9
TGTGCCAGCAGCCCAAAGGGACTAGCGGGTCGCTACGAGCAGTACTTC
CASSPKGLAGRYEQYF
>few|14|TRBJ2-2|NA|TRBV6-5
TGTGCCAGCAGCCTAGGACGGTTCACCGGGGAGCTGTTTTTT
CASSLGRFTGELFF
>few|13|TRBJ2-1|NA|TRBV30
TGTGCCTGGAGCCGGCAGGGGGGCGATGAGCAGTTCTTC
CAWSRQGGDEQFF
>NA|14|TRBJ1-2|NA|TRBV5-1
TGCGCCAGCAGCTTGGGGCAGTCCACGGATGGCTACACCTTC
CASSLGQSTDGYTF
>NA|16|TRBJ2-7|TRBD2|TRBV7-9
TGTGCCAGCAGCACCCCCCGACTAGCGGGAGCCCACGAGCAGTACTTC
CASSTPRLAGAHEQYF